The 17 T cell receptor beta chains below all came from one sample that was sequenced in a study of somatic mutations in cytotoxic T cells in rheumatoid arthritis. Libraries were prepared by immunoSEQ multiplex PCR; TCRdb keeps only in-frame clonotypes and omits some of them. The sample has several thousand clones, 75% to 80% seen once; the top ten hold about 5.3%. Specimen: CD8+ T cells sorted from blood. The receptors originated from an adult with rheumatoid arthritis.

The CDR3 is CASSPSLYTGELFF. The CDR3 nucleotides are TGTGCCAGCAGCCCCTCCCTATACACCGGGGAGCTGTTTTTT. This chain connects TRBV27 to TRBJ2-2, with D uncertain. Trimming shortened V by 6 bases and J by 3 bases, and 11 bases separated the two germline ends. This CDR3 region has 14 residues. From germline, CDR1 is MNHEY and CDR2 SMNVEV (reference sequence).

The chain recombines TRBV2 with TRBJ2-1; D may be TRBD2 (7 bases). V was trimmed by 8 bases and J by 6 bases, leaving 11 bases between them. This CDR3 has 12 amino acids. Per germline, CDR1 SNHLY and CDR2 FYNNEI. The CDR3 is CASGEGVNEQFF. The CDR3 nucleotides are TGTGCCAGCGGGGAGGGGGTCAATGAGCAGTTCTTC.

The gene calls are TRBV6-5 and TRBJ2-7; TRBD2 aligns across 7 bases. The CDR3 is 14 residues long. Trimming cost V 6 bases and J 0 bases; bases outside gene matches: 5. Germline-derived CDR1 and CDR2 are MNHEY and SVGAGI. Here the CDR3 reads CASSPTGGSYEQYV. The CDR3 DNA reads as TGTGCCAGCAGCCCTACGGGGGGCTCCTACGAGCAGTACGTC.

V usage is TRBV18 and J usage is TRBJ2-5, with unresolved D. The germline gives CDR1 KGHSH, CDR2 LQKENI. Trimming shortened V by 0 bases and J by 5 bases, and 7 bases separated the two germline ends. This CDR3 is built from 13 residues. CDR3 nucleotide sequence: TGTGCCAGCTCACCACCCATCATCGAGACCCAGTACTTC. It translates to CASSPPIIETQYF.

This clone has a single count. V usage is TRBV30 and J usage is TRBJ1-5; maybe TRBD1 (6 bases). V gave up 1 base and J gave up 4 bases, with 14 bases separating them. The CDR3 is made up of 15 amino acids. The germline gives CDR1 GTSNPN, CDR2 SVGIG (reference sequence). CDR3 region: CAWSAPPGVNQPQHF. DNA for the CDR3: TGTGCCTGGAGTGCCCCCCCAGGGGTGAATCAGCCCCAGCATTTT.

This rearrangement joins TRBV29-1 to TRBJ2-2; no clear D. The V end was cut by 5 bases, the J end by 4 bases, with 11 bases between. The CDR3 is 13 amino acids. CDR1 and CDR2 (germline): SQVTM, ANQGSEA. This CDR3 reads CSVPRVGTGELFF. For the CDR3, the DNA is TGCAGCGTTCCAAGGGTAGGCACCGGGGAGCTGTTTTTT.

The V and J genes are TRBV6-1 and TRBJ1-2, with 9 bases fitting TRBD1. Per germline, CDR1 MNHNS and CDR2 SASEGT. The junction had 6 bases not matched to a gene; V was cut back by 5 bases and J by 5 bases. There are 14 residues in the CDR3. CDR3: CASSIRTGEYGYTF. CDR3 coding DNA: TGTGCCAGCAGTATCAGGACAGGGGAGTATGGCTACACCTTC.

The chain uses TRBV4-3 and TRBJ2-7, with 16 nucleotides matching TRBD2. This CDR3 has 18 amino acids. Germline lookup yields CDR1 LGHNA and CDR2 YSLEER. V trimming: 1 base; J trimming: 2 bases; junction bases outside the gene matches: 5. The CDR3, as DNA: TGCGCCAGCAGCCAAGCCGGGACTAGCGGGAGGGCCCCCTACGAGCAGTACTTC. Protein product: CASSQAGTSGRAPYEQYF.

This clone showed up just once. This chain links TRBV5-6 with TRBJ1-5, with D possibly being TRBD1 (5 bases). The germline gives CDR1 SGHDT, CDR2 YYEEEE. The germline V and J ends were trimmed by 1 base and 0 bases, with 17 bases remaining between them. This CDR3 spans 18 amino acids. CDR3 residues: CASSLFLGLGDSNQPQHF. DNA of the CDR3: TGTGCCAGCAGCTTGTTTCTTGGGTTGGGGGATAGCAATCAGCCCCAGCATTTT.

This clone has just one count. The genes are TRBV9 and TRBJ2-5; D remains ambiguous. This CDR3 is built from 15 residues. In germline, CDR1 is SGDLS, CDR2 YYNGEE. V was trimmed by 0 bases and J by 5 bases, leaving 14 bases between them. CDR3 in amino acids: CASSVGDGLGETQYF. The DNA for the CDR3 is TGTGCCAGCAGCGTAGGAGATGGGTTAGGGGAGACCCAGTACTTC.

The sample holds a few counts of this clone. The J gene is TRBJ1-2, the V gene TRBV5-4; tentatively, D is TRBD1 (5 bases). Per the germline V gene, CDR1 is SGHNT and CDR2 is YYREEE (reference sequence). This CDR3 spans 14 amino acids. The V end lost 5 bases, the J end lost 3 bases, and 14 bases lay between the germline ends. CDR3 DNA sequence: TGTGCCAGCAGTCTGGTAGGGACCGACTATGGCTACACCTTC. As protein: CASSLVGTDYGYTF.

This clone has only a few counts. The CDR3 coding sequence is TGTGCCAGCAGAAGAGGCAGGGATCACGAGCAGTACGTC. Translated, it gives CASRRGRDHEQYV. The rearrangement uses TRBV28 and TRBJ2-7; TRBD1 is a possible D gene (5 bases). Trimming took 6 bases from V and 5 from J, leaving 14 bases between them. The CDR3 runs 13 residues. Germline V gene sequence: CDR1 MDHEN, CDR2 SYDVKM.

Here the CDR3 DNA reads TGTGCCAGCAGCGGGATCTTATCCTACGAGCAGTACTTC. It yields the protein CASSGILSYEQYF. The V and J genes are TRBV9 and TRBJ2-7; no clear D gene. The V gene's germline CDR1 is SGDLS and CDR2 YYNGEE. The CDR3 runs 13 residues. Trimming pared 3 bases from V and 1 base from J, leaving 8 bases between.

The chain carries TRBV18 and TRBJ1-1; 7 bases line up with TRBD1. CDR3 length: 18 amino acids. Germline lookup yields CDR1 KGHSH and CDR2 LQKENI. With V trimmed by 2 bases and J by 5 bases, 17 bases remained unmatched. DNA of the CDR3: TGTGCCAGCTCACCATTCTCGGGATCCGGACAGGCAGGGACTGAAGCTTTCTTT. Protein: CASSPFSGSGQAGTEAFF.

This sequence joins TRBV7-9 and TRBJ1-2; D unresolved. The CDR3 covers 14 residues. V lost 5 bases, J lost 0 bases, and 10 bases lay in between. Per germline, CDR1 SEHNR and CDR2 FQNEAQ (reference sequence). The CDR3 here is CASSHSQANYGYTF. The DNA for the CDR3 is TGTGCCAGCAGCCACTCCCAGGCTAACTATGGCTACACCTTC.

V and J are TRBV29-1 and TRBJ2-1; D may be TRBD2 (6 bases). This CDR3 comprises 14 residues. V was cut by 5 bases and J by 0 bases, with 11 bases left in between. The germline CDR1 and CDR2 sequences are SQVTM and ANQGSEA. The CDR3 region has the DNA TGCAGCGTTTATGCGGGGAGCTCCTACAATGAGCAGTTCTTC. It specifies CSVYAGSSYNEQFF.

This clone counts as medium-sized. CDR3 nucleotides: TGTGCCAGCAGAGGGGGGTCCTACAATGAGCAGTTCTTC. This sequence encodes CASRGGSYNEQFF. This chain joins TRBV9 and TRBJ2-1, with D possibly being TRBD1 or TRBD2 (6 bases each). Trimming shortened V by 5 bases and J by 1 base, and 7 bases separated the two germline ends. The CDR3 totals 13 residues. Germline lookup yields CDR1 SGDLS and CDR2 YYNGEE.